One TCR beta chain is described in this entry. It has no known antigen specificity. No quality values exist for individual bases; no much larger clone is one base distant. The data derive from a study of blood T cell repertoires in COVID-19 (dated by TCRdb to 2018 to 2020). General notes on the study: Samples covering the acute and convalescent phases of COVID-19 were provided by collaborators in the United States, Italy and Spain. The material from the prospective study consisted of cDNA or gDNA derived from T cells, B-cell-depleted T cells, or PBMCs. Subjects who had been exposed to COVID-19, were actively infected with it, or had recovered from it provided the deeply sampled blood TCRbeta repertoires that made up the dataset. The repertoires were made available in a free public database intended to serve as a resource for research on the immune response to SARS-CoV-2. The samples were drawn from the first 160 participants of the ongoing ImmuneRACE study and from 1,254 subjects provided by 6 global collaborators. Sample metadata almost always included a de-identified subject ID, COVID-19 status, age in years and sex. HLA class I and class II types, where available, came from metadata supplied by the sample provider rather than from assay-based typing.

The CDR3, from cysteine to phenylalanine, totals 15 residues. Here the CDR3 DNA is all that survives: 45 bases in frame from base 1. The germline V gene (reference sequence) gives CDR1 as SEHNR and CDR2 as FQNEAQ. V trim: 5 bases; J trim: 6 bases; unmatched bases: 8. The immunoSEQ Assay, a bias-controlled multiplex PCR, was used to amplify TCRbeta CDR3 regions from genomic DNA. Regarding the original processing steps: The number of nucleated cells in each sample was estimated by amplification of reference gene primers within the assay. Sequence reads were collapsed and filtered to measure the absolute abundance of every unique TCRbeta CDR3 rearrangement. For each sample, productive Simpson clonality was calculated as the square root of Simpson's diversity index across productive rearrangements. In TCRdb, the immuneACCESS table is reduced to in-frame sequences with V and J assigned. These tables do not hold every clone; where another copy was compared, an unresolved V gene accounts for under half, and the others remain unexplained. That table is the source of V, J and clone size, and D and trimming were worked out from the DNA. The sample table holds 150,000 or so clones, of which 90% to 95% were seen once. 4.5% to 5.5% of the sample comes from the top ten.

Results and caveats for the whole study, not just this receptor: The quantity of clinical and demographic metadata differed by source and by participant and was supplied without curation.

Each collaborating institution followed its own protocols to collect whole blood in K2EDTA tubes. For TCRbeta analysis, collaborators shipped samples as frozen whole blood, isolated PBMCs, or DNA extracted from either of those sample types. The receptor was isolated from a woman aged 50 to 60 with acute or convalescent COVID-19. Sequencing input: peripheral blood. Here the chain combines TRBV7-9 and TRBJ2-1; TRBD1 matches 9 bases in the middle. Here is the DNA: TGTGCCAGCAGCCCATGGACAGGGGAAGGCAATGAGCAGTTCTTC. This codes for CASSPWTGEGNEQFF. Full variable domain (CDR3 extended with the reference TRBV7-9 and TRBJ2-1 proteins): DTGVSQNPRHKITKRGQNVTFRCDPISEHNRLYWYRQTLGQGPEFLTYFQNEAQLEKSRLLSDRFSAERPKGSFSTLEIQRTEQGDSAMYLCASSPWTGEGNEQFFGPGTRLTVL.